A selection of T cell receptor beta chains follows, all from one sample in a study of blood T cells in healthy people across ages. TCRdb used MiXCR to reprocess the 5' RACE reads, holding one entry per CDR3 protein. The sample has 600,000 or so distinct CDR3 sequences, approximately 30% seen once. The material sequenced was blood. The receptors were gathered from a woman aged 80 or older in good health. Both conserved end residues are part of each CDR3. The order of the fields is J gene, V gene, D gene, clone size, CDR3 protein, CDR3 DNA. A D gene is named only where the DNA matches it firmly. Where a row states a size, it is once, few, many or the class of an expanded clone; other rows omit it.

J: TRBJ2-7
V: TRBV20-1
D: .
size: many
CDR3: CSATFGGIGSYEQYF
DNA: TGCAGTGCGACGTTCGGTGGTATCGGGTCCTACGAGCAGTACTTC

J: TRBJ2-2
V: TRBV12-5
D: .
size: .
CDR3: CASGLSQGYTGELFF
DNA: TGTGCTAGTGGTTTGTCCCAGGGATACACCGGGGAGCTGTTTTTT

J: TRBJ2-7
V: TRBV20-1
D: TRBD2
size: .
CDR3: CSARGSGGNEQYF
DNA: TGCAGTGCTAGAGGAAGCGGGGGCAACGAGCAGTACTTC

J: TRBJ1-5
V: TRBV12-3/TRBV12-4
D: TRBD1
size: few
CDR3: CASSLGTGGSASNQPQHF
DNA: TGTGCCAGCAGTTTAGGGACAGGGGGCTCGGCAAGCAATCAGCCCCAGCATTTT

J: TRBJ1-2
V: TRBV6-5
D: TRBD1
size: many
CDR3: CASSFEGGPYGYTF
DNA: TGTGCCAGCAGTTTTGAAGGGGGCCCGTATGGCTACACCTTC

J: TRBJ2-3
V: TRBV7-3
D: .
size: many
CDR3: CASSQTTQGTQYF
DNA: TGTGCCAGCAGCCAAACGACACAGGGCACGCAGTATTTT

J: TRBJ2-5
V: TRBV4-2
D: TRBD2
size: many
CDR3: CASSQGSTGLAVFGTQYF
DNA: TGTGCCAGCAGCCAAGGAAGTACGGGACTAGCGGTCTTTGGGACCCAGTACTTC

J: TRBJ1-5
V: TRBV4-1
D: TRBD1
size: .
CDR3: CASSRTGGFQPQHF
DNA: TGCGCCAGCAGCCGGACAGGGGGCTTTCAGCCCCAGCATTTT

J: TRBJ2-3
V: TRBV7-2
D: .
size: many
CDR3: CASSRRADLSTDTQYF
DNA: TGTGCCAGCAGCCGCCGGGCGGACCTTAGCACAGATACGCAGTATTTT

J: TRBJ2-1
V: TRBV30
D: TRBD1
size: .
CDR3: CAWKDRVPFF
DNA: TGTGCCTGGAAGGACAGGGTGCCGTTCTTC

J: TRBJ2-3
V: TRBV29-1
D: .
size: .
CDR3: CSVERGTGTSTDTQYF
DNA: TGCAGCGTTGAACGAGGGACCGGGACTAGCACAGATACGCAGTATTTT

J: TRBJ1-2
V: TRBV10-2
D: .
size: many
CDR3: CASSVGTEGGYTF
DNA: TGCGCCAGCAGTGTGGGAACGGAAGGAGGCTACACCTTC

J: TRBJ2-7
V: TRBV30
D: .
size: many
CDR3: CAWRKGLGWGEQYF
DNA: TGTGCCTGGAGAAAGGGACTTGGATGGGGAGAGCAGTACTTC

J: TRBJ2-2
V: TRBV7-9
D: .
size: .
CDR3: CASSTPSYTGELFF
DNA: TGTGCCAGCAGCACCCCTAGCTACACCGGGGAGCTGTTTTTT

J: TRBJ1-1
V: TRBV14
D: .
size: .
CDR3: CASSPLRGAPTEAFF
DNA: TGTGCCAGCAGCCCGTTGAGGGGGGCCCCCACTGAAGCTTTCTTT

J: TRBJ2-3
V: TRBV4-1
D: TRBD2
size: many
CDR3: CASSQDGSGGVTDTQYF
DNA: TGCGCCAGCAGCCAAGATGGTAGCGGGGGGGTCACAGATACGCAGTATTTT

J: TRBJ1-1
V: TRBV4-3
D: .
size: few
CDR3: CASSQGKTVNTEAFF
DNA: TGCGCCAGCAGCCAAGGAAAAACAGTGAACACTGAAGCTTTCTTT

J: TRBJ2-5
V: TRBV7-9
D: .
size: many
CDR3: CASSLRGSQETQYF
DNA: TGTGCCAGCAGCTTGAGGGGGTCCCAAGAGACCCAGTACTTC

J: TRBJ2-5
V: TRBV7-9
D: .
size: many
CDR3: CASKLGETQYF
DNA: TGTGCCTCGAAGCTCGGGGAGACCCAGTACTTC

J: TRBJ1-1
V: TRBV12-3/TRBV12-4
D: .
size: .
CDR3: CASISRGRDVAFF
DNA: TGTGCCAGCATCTCTCGGGGAAGAGACGTAGCTTTCTTT